This TCR beta chain appears in the sequencing data of a study of cytotoxic CD8 clonotypes in ibrutinib-treated CLL. Target depth was 1 in 200,000 to 1 in 1 million T cells, about 10x per clonotype. The table came from immunoSEQ multiplex PCR; TCRdb's copy has only in-frame clones and leaves some out. Among about 300,000 clones listed, under 70% were seen once. The CDR3 consists of 11 residues. The V end lost 3 bases, the J end lost 7 bases, and 9 bases lay between the germline ends. Germline V CDR1 and CDR2: DFQATT, SNEGSKA (reference sequence). Study-level results: Contraction or stability on treatment characterized the public clonotypes, which were uncommon. Pretreatment clonality was elevated relative to age-matched healthy donors and paralleled circulating CD8+ T-cell counts. Clonality went up at ibrutinib response and then declined back toward baseline at progression.

This clone was counted a few times. What it binds is unknown. Material: PBMCs, obtained after 36 months of ibrutinib treatment. The V gene is TRBV20-1, the J gene TRBJ1-1; a possible D gene is TRBD1 (5 bases). The sequence was collected from a human donor with chronic lymphocytic leukemia. CDR3 in amino acids: CSARGLLEAFF. DNA of the CDR3: TGCAGTGCTAGGGGGCTGCTTGAAGCTTTCTTT.